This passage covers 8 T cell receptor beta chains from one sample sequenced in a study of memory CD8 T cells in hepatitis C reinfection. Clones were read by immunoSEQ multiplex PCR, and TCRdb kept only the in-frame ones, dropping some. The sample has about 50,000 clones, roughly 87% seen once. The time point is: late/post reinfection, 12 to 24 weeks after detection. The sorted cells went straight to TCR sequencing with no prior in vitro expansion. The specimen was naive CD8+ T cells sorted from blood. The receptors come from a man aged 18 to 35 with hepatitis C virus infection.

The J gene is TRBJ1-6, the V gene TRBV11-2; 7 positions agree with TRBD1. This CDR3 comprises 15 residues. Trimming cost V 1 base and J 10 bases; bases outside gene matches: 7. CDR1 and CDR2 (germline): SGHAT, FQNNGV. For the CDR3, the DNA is TGTGCCAGCAGCTTAGTCCAGGACAGGAGATCACCCCTCCACTTT. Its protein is CASSLVQDRRSPLHF.

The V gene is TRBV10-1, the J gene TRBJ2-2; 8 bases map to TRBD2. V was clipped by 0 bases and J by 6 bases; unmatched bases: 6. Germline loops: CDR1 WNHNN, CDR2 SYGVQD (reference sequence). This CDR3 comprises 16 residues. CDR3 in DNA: TGCGCCAGCAGTGAGTCGGGCGGGAGGTTCCCCGGGGAGCTGTTTTTT. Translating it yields CASSESGGRFPGELFF.

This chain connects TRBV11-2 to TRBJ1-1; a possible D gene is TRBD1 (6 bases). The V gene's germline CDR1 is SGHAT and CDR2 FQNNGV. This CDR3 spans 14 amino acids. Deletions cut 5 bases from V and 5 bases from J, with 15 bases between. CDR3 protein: CASSPWDIGTEAFF. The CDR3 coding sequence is TGTGCCAGCAGCCCATGGGACATTGGGACTGAAGCTTTCTTT.

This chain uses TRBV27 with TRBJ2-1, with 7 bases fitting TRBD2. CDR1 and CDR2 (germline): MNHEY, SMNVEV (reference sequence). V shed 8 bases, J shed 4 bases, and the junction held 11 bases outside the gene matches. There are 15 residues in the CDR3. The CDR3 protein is CASSRWAGDYNEQFF. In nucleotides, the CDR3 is TGTGCCAGCTCTCGGTGGGCGGGAGATTACAATGAGCAGTTCTTC.

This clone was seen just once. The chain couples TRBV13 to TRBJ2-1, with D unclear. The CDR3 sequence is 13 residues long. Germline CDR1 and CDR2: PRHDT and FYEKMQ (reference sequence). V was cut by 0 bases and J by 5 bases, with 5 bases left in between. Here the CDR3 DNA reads TGTGCCAGCAGCTTAGGACGGGACAATGAGCAGTTCTTC. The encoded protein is CASSLGRDNEQFF. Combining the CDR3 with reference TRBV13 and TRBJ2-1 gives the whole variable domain AAGVIQSPRHLIKEKRETATLKCYPIPRHDTVYWYQQGPGQDPQFLISFYEKMQSDKGSIPDRFSAQQFSDYHSELNMSSLELGDSALYFCASSLGRDNEQFFGPGTRLTVL.

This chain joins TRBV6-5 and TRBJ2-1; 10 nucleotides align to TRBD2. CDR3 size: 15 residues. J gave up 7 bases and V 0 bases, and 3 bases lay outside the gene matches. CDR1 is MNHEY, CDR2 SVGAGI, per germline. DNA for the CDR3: TGTGCCAGCAGTTACTCAAGCGGGAGGGTGAATGAGCAGTTCTTC. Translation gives CASSYSSGRVNEQFF.

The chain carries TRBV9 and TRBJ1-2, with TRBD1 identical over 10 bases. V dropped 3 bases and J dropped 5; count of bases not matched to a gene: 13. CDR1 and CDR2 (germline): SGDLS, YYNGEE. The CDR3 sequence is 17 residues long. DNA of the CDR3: TGTGCCAGCAGCGCCTTGGACAGGGGGAAGTTGGAATATGGCTACACCTTC. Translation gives CASSALDRGKLEYGYTF.

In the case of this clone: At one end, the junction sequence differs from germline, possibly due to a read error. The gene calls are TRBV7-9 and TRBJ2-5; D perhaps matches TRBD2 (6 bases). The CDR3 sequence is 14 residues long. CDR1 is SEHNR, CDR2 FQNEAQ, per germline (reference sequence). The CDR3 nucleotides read TGTGCCAGCAGTTTAGCCGGGACTGGGGAGACCCAGTACTTC. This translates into CASSLAGTGETQYF.